One T cell receptor beta chain is described in this entry. The antigen this receptor binds is unknown. A much larger clonotype is one base distant, so this may be a read error. Memory CD4+ T cells were isolated as CD4+CD45RO+CD25- cells. Tregs, naive and memory CD4+ T cells from tumor, blood and ipsilateral draining lymph nodes of five breast cancer patients underwent full-length TCR alpha and beta sequencing. Tumor tissue and lymph nodes obtained from ipsilateral axillary dissection were perfused with PBS, minced and then digested with collagenase I and hyaluronidase. A purity exceeding 90% was confirmed by FACS for the sorted cell populations. Amplification of full-length TCR variable regions was done by 5' RACE PCR using constant-region reverse primers, and this step was followed by semi-nested PCR with Nested Universal Primer A. Using the ReliaPrep RNA Cell Miniprep System, total RNA was extracted, and the SMARTer RACE 5'/3' Kit was then used to reverse transcribe the RNA into 5'RACE-ready cDNA. Full-length TCR alpha and beta libraries were barcoded with multiplex adaptors and sequenced on an Illumina MiSeq. The authors' pipeline ran thus. For each of nine subset-tissue groups, sequencing data from the five patients were pooled, and the groups were compared by unsupervised clustering of TCR gene usage. The Morisita-Horn index was used to calculate repertoire similarity, with shared sequences weighted by how much each contributed to each repertoire. The public reads were reprocessed in TCRdb via fastp at Q25 and MiXCR, keeping in-frame beta chains. All rows with the same CDR3 protein become a single entry with the most common DNA and genes. These V and J calls originate from TCRdb's pipeline instead of the authors' own analysis. The sample has several thousand distinct CDR3 sequences on record, around 40% of them singletons. Around 7% of the sample goes to the ten largest clones.

This entry is derived from a study (dated by TCRdb to 2014 to 2015). Regarding the complete study: Whether tumor-infiltrating Tregs in breast cancer are recruited from blood Tregs or converted in situ from other CD4+ T cell subsets was tested. The paper's findings and limits, for the study overall: The greatest overlap of tumor-infiltrating Treg TCR alpha and beta sequences was with tumor naive CD4+ T cells, followed next by blood naive CD4+ T cells. Tumor memory CD4+ T cell TCR gene usage was found to cluster with blood and lymph node memory CD4+ cells and with lymph node naive CD4+ cells. Validation in the larger cohort was restricted to a single TCR beta V-J rearrangement rather than whole repertoires.

From the cysteine through the phenylalanine, the CDR3 covers 14 amino acids. CDR3 DNA only is kept here, 42 bases in frame from base 1. CDR1 and CDR2 were assigned from the germline V gene as ENHRY and SYGVKD. Here V drops 6 bases and J drops 3 bases, and the junction holds 6 bases not matched to any gene. The V gene is TRBV10-3 and the J gene is TRBJ1-1, with 8 bases in between that match TRBD1. This clonotype originated in a female donor with breast cancer. Source material: tumor-infiltrating memory CD4+ T cells sorted from the breast tumor. Read against the paper, the sample's cell subset or site label means: memory CD4+ T cells, CD4+CD45RO+CD25-. The CDR3 protein: CAISRTGRDTEAFF. The nucleotide sequence is TGTGCCATCAGCCGGACAGGGCGAGACACTGAAGCTTTCTTT.